This T cell receptor beta chain came from a study of blood T cell repertoires in COVID-19. Study details: Collection of acute and convalescent COVID-19 samples took place in the United States, Italy and Spain. The cDNA or gDNA used as material had been derived from T cells, B-cell-depleted T cells, or PBMCs.

As handled by the study authors: Reference gene primer amplification in the assay estimated nucleated cell counts. Sequencing was performed with immunoSEQ multiplex PCR; in TCRdb, only in-frame clones are kept and a portion is missing. That table supplies the V and J calls and clone size; D and trimming were determined from the DNA. This table holds around 240,000 clones, approximately 85% found once. This clone was observed a single time. The receptor was derived from a man aged 40-49 years with acute or convalescent COVID-19. The sample comprised peripheral blood.

The CDR3 DNA sequence: TGTGCCAGTAGTATGGGACCGGACAGGGCGAGTGAAAAACTGTTTTTT. Amino acid sequence: CASSMGPDRASEKLFF. This chain uses TRBV19 with TRBJ1-4, with 8 nucleotides matching TRBD1. J gave up 7 bases and V 3 bases, and 10 bases lay outside the gene matches. There are 16 residues in the CDR3. The germline V gene encodes CDR1 LNHDA and CDR2 SQIVND (reference sequence).